The next 4 T cell receptor beta chains were all read from a single sample in a study of T cell clonotyping in hematopoietic cell transplantation. Regarding time point: recipient sample about 28 days before transplant, after cytoreduction. Measured with immunoSEQ multiplex PCR; TCRdb has only the in-frame clones, and not every one. The repertoire holds fewer than 50,000 clones, with 86% as singletons. Material: peripheral blood mononuclear cells, obtained before stem cell transplant. The receptor set was obtained from a man between 60 and 75 years old with biphenotypic leukemia. Some clones in this sample may be carry-over from other donors' samples.

The chain combines TRBV29-1 with TRBJ1-1, with D unclear. Trimming removed 0 bases from V and 5 bases from J, with 7 bases in between. The CDR3 totals 12 residues. Germline CDR1 and CDR2: SQVTM and ANQGSEA. CDR3 in amino acids: CSVEEVGTEAFF. The CDR3 DNA reads as TGCAGCGTTGAAGAGGTAGGGACTGAAGCTTTCTTT.

This rearrangement joins TRBV19 to TRBJ1-1, with TRBD1 matching 8 bases. The germline V gene has CDR1 LNHDA and CDR2 SQIVND (reference sequence). The V segment lost 6 bases and the J segment 3 bases; nucleotides outside the gene matches: 3. This CDR3 spans 13 amino acids. The DNA of the CDR3 is TGTGCCAGTAGGGACAGGGCAGACACTGAAGCTTTCTTT. It encodes CASRDRADTEAFF.

The chain joins TRBV5-1 to TRBJ2-1, with unresolved D. V dropped 4 bases and J dropped 0 bases, with 17 bases sitting between them. Per germline, CDR1 SGHRS and CDR2 YFSETQ. The CDR3 loop spans 17 amino acids. CDR3 nucleotide sequence: TGCGCCAGCAGCCGAGCAATTCAAGCTAGCTCCTACAATGAGCAGTTCTTC. Residues: CASSRAIQASSYNEQFF.

The chain recombines TRBV30 with TRBJ1-1; D unresolved. This CDR3 is built from 11 residues. The ends were cut back, 4 bases at V and 4 bases at J, with 7 bases in the middle. In germline, CDR1 is GTSNPN, CDR2 SVGIG (reference sequence). The CDR3 nucleotides are TGTGCCTGGAAACCTGGCACTGAAGCTTTCTTT. It yields the protein CAWKPGTEAFF.